Each of the 25 T cell receptor beta chains below was sequenced from the same sample in a study of T cell responses to AZD1222 COVID-19 vaccine. Measured with immunoSEQ multiplex PCR; TCRdb has only the in-frame clones, and not every one. The table includes 100,000 to 150,000 clones, roughly 88% detected once. Source: peripheral blood, taken on day 0 of AZD1222 vaccination. The source is an adult in good health.

The chain employs TRBV13 and TRBJ1-2; D not resolved. V was pared by 2 bases and J by 3 bases, with 10 bases between. Germline V gene data show CDR1 as PRHDT and CDR2 as FYEKMQ (reference sequence). This CDR3 has 14 residues. The CDR3 DNA follows: TGTGCCAGCAGCTTACTCGACGGGGACTATGGCTACACCTTC. Translating it yields CASSLLDGDYGYTF.

As DNA, the CDR3 is TGTGCCAGTAGTGATGACCGGACAGGGACGAGGATTGATGGCTACACCTTC. This gives the protein CASSDDRTGTRIDGYTF. The V gene is TRBV19, the J gene TRBJ1-2; TRBD1 agrees at 8 bases. The CDR3 is 17 amino acids. Germline CDR1 and CDR2: LNHDA and SQIVND (reference sequence). V shed 5 bases and J 6 bases; nucleotides not matched to a gene: 17. The complete variable domain, with remaining parts taken from reference TRBV19 and TRBJ1-2, reads DGGITQSPKYLFRKEGQNVTLSCEQNLNHDAMYWYRQDPGQGLRLIYYSQIVNDFQKGDIAEGYSVSREKKESFPLTVTSAQKNPTAFYLCASSDDRTGTRIDGYTFGSGTRLTVV.

The rearrangement links TRBV6-5 to TRBJ1-5, with 7 bases matching TRBD1. CDR1 and CDR2 from the germline V gene are MNHEY and SVGAGI. The CDR3 spans 15 residues. Trimming at V came to 2 bases and at J to 7 bases, leaving 8 bases not matched to a gene. This CDR3 reads CASSYRQGRGQPQHF. Written as DNA, the CDR3 is TGTGCCAGCAGTTACAGACAGGGAAGAGGGCAGCCCCAGCATTTT.

The chain carries TRBV28 and TRBJ2-5; TRBD1 is a possible D gene (7 bases). Germline loops: CDR1 MDHEN, CDR2 SYDVKM. Trimming stripped 3 bases from V and 4 bases from J, with 15 bases between. The CDR3 extends over 15 amino acids. The CDR3 DNA reads TGTGCCAGCAGTTTCGGGCAGGGGGGAGGAGAGACCCAGTACTTC. Its translation: CASSFGQGGGETQYF. Supplemented by reference TRBV28 and TRBJ2-5, the full variable domain reads DVKVTQSSRYLVKRTGEKVFLECVQDMDHENMFWYRQDPGLGLRLIYFSYDVKMKEKGDIPEGYSVSREKKERFSLILESASTNQTSMYLCASSFGQGGGETQYFGPGTRLLVL.

The chain employs TRBV6-5 and TRBJ1-6; D gene uncertain. Trimming removed 7 bases at V and 10 bases at J, with 14 bases between. Germline V gene lookup returns CDR1 MNHEY and CDR2 SVGAGI. The CDR3 extends over 13 amino acids. CDR3: CASTREGHSPLHF. For the CDR3, the DNA is TGTGCCAGCACAAGGGAGGGCCACTCACCCCTCCACTTT.

The chain employs TRBV24-1 and TRBJ2-1, with D hard to call. Deletions cut 5 bases from V and 0 bases from J, with 4 bases between. Germline V gene sequence: CDR1 KGHDR, CDR2 SFDVKD. The CDR3 is made up of 13 amino acids. The CDR3 here is CATSVSSYNEQFF. The CDR3 coding sequence is TGTGCCACCAGTGTAAGCTCCTACAATGAGCAGTTCTTC.

This sequence joins TRBV19 and TRBJ1-2; D unresolved. The CDR3 runs to 13 residues. The V end was cut by 6 bases, the J end by 1 base, with 9 bases between. Germline CDR1 is LNHDA and CDR2 is SQIVND (reference sequence). The CDR3 loop is CASSPGRNYGYTF. CDR3 bases: TGTGCCAGTAGCCCAGGCCGTAACTATGGCTACACCTTC.

The J gene is TRBJ1-5, the V gene TRBV10-2, with D perhaps TRBD1 (5 bases). Trimming cost V 6 bases and J 6 bases, with 12 bases left between them. The CDR3 is 13 amino acids. Germline V gene data show CDR1 as WSHSY and CDR2 as SAAADI. The CDR3 sequence: CASSQTEAQPQHF. CDR3 bases: TGCGCCAGCAGCCAGACAGAGGCTCAGCCCCAGCATTTT.

The V call is TRBV11-3, the J call TRBJ1-1; D is undetermined. CDR1 is SGHNT, CDR2 YENEEA, per germline. The CDR3 sequence is 13 residues long. V was clipped by 6 bases and J by 5 bases, with 13 bases between them. The CDR3 sequence: CASRKDIKTEAFF. CDR3 coding DNA: TGTGCCAGCAGAAAAGACATCAAGACTGAAGCTTTCTTT.

This sequence joins TRBV3-1 (or the pseudogene TRBV3-2) and TRBJ2-6; D is ambiguous. Per germline, CDR1 LGHDT and CDR2 YNNKEL (reference sequence). Deletions cut 4 bases from V and 2 bases from J, with 9 bases between. This CDR3 has 15 amino acids. The CDR3 DNA reads TGTGCCAGCAGCCGCCGGATTGCTGGGGCCAACGTCCTGACTTTC. This codes for CASSRRIAGANVLTF.

The chain uses TRBV28 and TRBJ2-1; D remains ambiguous. The CDR3 is 11 amino acids. In germline, CDR1 is MDHEN, CDR2 SYDVKM. V lost 3 bases and J lost 15, with 12 bases in between. The CDR3, as DNA: TGTGCCAGCAGTTTCATGGGTCGTCCGTTCTTC. Residues: CASSFMGRPFF. The full variable domain, its missing parts supplied by reference TRBV28 and TRBJ2-1, is DVKVTQSSRYLVKRTGEKVFLECVQDMDHENMFWYRQDPGLGLRLIYFSYDVKMKEKGDIPEGYSVSREKKERFSLILESASTNQTSMYLCASSFMGRPFFGPGTRLTVL.

The chain uses TRBV5-1 and TRBJ1-4, with D unclear. This CDR3 has 13 residues. With 4 bases removed from V and 3 bases from J, the gap between germline ends came to 7 bases. CDR1 SGHRS and CDR2 YFSETQ come from the germline V gene. The CDR3 DNA is TGCGCCAGCAGCCGGGCGGCTAATGAAAAACTGTTTTTT. It encodes CASSRAANEKLFF.

CDR3 nucleotide sequence: TGTGCCAGCAGAGGGTCGCGGAGTAACTATGGCTACACCTTC. The encoded protein is CASRGSRSNYGYTF. The chain carries TRBV3-1 (or the pseudogene TRBV3-2) and TRBJ1-2; D is ambiguous. V was trimmed by 6 bases and J by 1 base, leaving 12 bases between them. Per the germline V gene, CDR1 is LGHDT and CDR2 is YNNKEL (reference sequence). There are 14 residues in the CDR3.

This clone was picked up one time. The J gene is TRBJ2-7, the V gene TRBV5-4; 8 bases fit TRBD1. The CDR3 is 14 amino acids. Germline CDR1 and CDR2: SGHNT and YYREEE (reference sequence). Trimming cost V 1 base and J 5 bases; bases outside gene matches: 5. The CDR3: CASSLRDRRNEQYF. The CDR3 coding sequence is TGTGCCAGCAGCTTGAGGGACAGGAGAAACGAGCAGTACTTC.

The chain carries TRBV28 and TRBJ1-2; weak D call: TRBD1 (5 bases). The CDR3 covers 12 residues. Germline-derived CDR1 and CDR2 are MDHEN and SYDVKM. Trimming took off 4 bases at V and 7 bases at J, with 10 bases between the two ends. CDR3 protein: CASSSRVPGYTF. In nucleotides, the CDR3 is TGTGCCAGCAGTTCCAGGGTGCCTGGCTACACCTTC.

This CDR3 is CSASRGGTVAFF. CDR3 DNA: TGCAGTGCTAGTAGGGGCGGAACAGTGGCTTTCTTT. The chain recombines TRBV20-1 with TRBJ1-1; weak D call: TRBD1 (5 bases). The CDR3 runs 12 residues. Trimming stripped 3 bases from V and 11 bases from J, with 16 bases between. CDR1 and CDR2 from the germline V gene are DFQATT and SNEGSKA (reference sequence).

This rearrangement joins TRBV24-1 to TRBJ2-2; D ambiguous. This CDR3 has 14 amino acids. V lost 6 bases, J lost 0 bases, and 7 bases lay in between. Germline V CDR1 and CDR2: KGHDR, SFDVKD. CDR3 DNA: TGTGCCACCAGTAACGCTCCGAACACCGGGGAGCTGTTTTTT. This codes for CATSNAPNTGELFF.

The V and J genes are TRBV6-6 and TRBJ1-5; 8 bases are a match to TRBD1. Losses at the gene ends were 5 bases for V and 4 bases for J; bases not matched to a gene: 1. The CDR3 is 13 amino acids. Germline V lookup: CDR1 MNHNY, CDR2 SVGAGI (reference sequence). CDR3: CASSNRGNQPQHF. CDR3 coding DNA: TGTGCCAGCAGTAACAGGGGGAATCAGCCCCAGCATTTT.

V is TRBV2 and J is TRBJ1-2, with D unresolved. The CDR3 contains 12 residues. V dropped 4 bases and J dropped 4 bases, with 7 bases sitting between them. Germline CDR1 is SNHLY and CDR2 is FYNNEI. CDR3 sequence (DNA): TGTGCCAGCAGTGGAGAACTCTATGGCTACACCTTC. Amino acid sequence: CASSGELYGYTF.

The gene calls are TRBV3-1 (or the pseudogene TRBV3-2) and TRBJ2-7, with 11 nucleotides matching TRBD2. Per the germline V gene, CDR1 is LGHDT and CDR2 is YNNKEL (reference sequence). This CDR3 contains 14 residues. V shed 3 bases and J 7 bases; nucleotides not matched to a gene: 5. The CDR3 DNA sequence: TGTGCCAGCAGCCACGAGACTAGCGGGGAGGAGCAGTACTTC. It specifies CASSHETSGEEQYF.

The rearrangement uses TRBV7-9 and TRBJ1-4; perhaps TRBD1 as D (5 bases). V lost 3 bases, J lost 6 bases, and 8 bases lay in between. The CDR3 runs to 13 residues. CDR1 and CDR2 from the germline V gene are SEHNR and FQNEAQ (reference sequence). The CDR3 is CASSFWGDEKLFF. CDR3 sequence (DNA): TGTGCCAGCAGCTTCTGGGGGGATGAAAAACTGTTTTTT.

The chain is built from TRBV28 and TRBJ1-2; D possibly corresponds to TRBD1 (6 bases). CDR1 and CDR2 from the germline V gene are MDHEN and SYDVKM. With 6 bases removed from V and 7 bases from J, the gap between germline ends came to 18 bases. The CDR3 runs 14 residues. CDR3 bases: TGTGCCAGCAGCACCGGGGACAAGAGGGCTGGCTACACCTTC. Translating gives CASSTGDKRAGYTF.

CDR3 nucleotide sequence: TGTGCCAGCAGTTGGCCTAGTAGCAGTGAGCAGTTCTTC. Encoded protein: CASSWPSSSEQFF. This rearrangement joins TRBV6-2 or TRBV6-3 to TRBJ2-1, with D unresolved. The CDR3 extends over 13 amino acids. Looked up from germline, CDR1 is MNHEY and CDR2 is SVGEGT. The V end was cut by 4 bases, the J end by 9 bases, with 13 bases between.

This clone was picked up a small number of times. The chain recombines TRBV7-2 with TRBJ2-7, with TRBD2 identical over 8 bases. With V trimmed by 1 base and J by 4 bases, 12 bases remained unmatched. The CDR3 extends over 17 amino acids. Germline CDR1 SGHTA, CDR2 FQGNSA. The DNA for the CDR3 is TGTGCCAGCAGCTTAGGGGGTTTAGCGGGGAGAAATTACGAGCAGTACTTC. Translation: CASSLGGLAGRNYEQYF.

The gene calls are TRBV5-1 and TRBJ2-7; weak D call: TRBD1 (5 bases). Trimming removed 0 bases at V and 3 bases at J, with 19 bases between. This CDR3 contains 17 residues. In germline, CDR1 is SGHRS, CDR2 YFSETQ. The CDR3: CASSLDRGVRAGYEQYF. CDR3 DNA: TGCGCCAGCAGCTTGGATCGAGGTGTCAGGGCCGGCTACGAGCAGTACTTC.